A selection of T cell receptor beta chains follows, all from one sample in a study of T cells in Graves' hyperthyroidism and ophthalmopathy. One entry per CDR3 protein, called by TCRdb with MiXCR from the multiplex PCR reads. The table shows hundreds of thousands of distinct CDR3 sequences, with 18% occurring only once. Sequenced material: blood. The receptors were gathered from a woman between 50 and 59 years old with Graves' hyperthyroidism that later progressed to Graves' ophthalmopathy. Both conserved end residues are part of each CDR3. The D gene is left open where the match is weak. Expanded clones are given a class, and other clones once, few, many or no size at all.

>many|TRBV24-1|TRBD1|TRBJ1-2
TGTGCCACCAGTGATCACCCAATCGGACAGGGTGAACCTAACTATGGCTACACCTTC
CATSDHPIGQGEPNYGYTF
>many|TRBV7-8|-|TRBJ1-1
TGTGCCAGCAGCTTACGGGGGGGAAGCGCTGAAGCTTTCTTT
CASSLRGGSAEAFF
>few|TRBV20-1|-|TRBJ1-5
TGCAGTGCTAGAGATCGTCGGGGGGCAGCCACTCAGCCCCAGCATTTT
CSARDRRGAATQPQHF
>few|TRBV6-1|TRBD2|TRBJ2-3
TGTGCCAGCAGTGGCCGTTTAACTAGCGGCACAGATACGCAGTATTTT
CASSGRLTSGTDTQYF
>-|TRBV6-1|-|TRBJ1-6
TGTGCCAGCATTAACGGCCCTAATTCACCCCTCCACTTT
CASINGPNSPLHF
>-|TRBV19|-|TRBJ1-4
TGTGCCAGTAGTATTCGGGCCACGGGACAAGATGAAAAACTGTTTTTT
CASSIRATGQDEKLFF
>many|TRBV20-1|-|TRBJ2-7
TGCAGTGCTAGAGATTGGCAGGGCTCCTACGAGCAGTACTTC
CSARDWQGSYEQYF
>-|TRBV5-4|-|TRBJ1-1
TGTGCCAGCAGCTTGATCGGGAACTTGAACACTGAAGCTTTCTTT
CASSLIGNLNTEAFF
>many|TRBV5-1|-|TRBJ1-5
TGCGCCAGCAGCTTGACAGGGAGGGATAGCAATCAGCCCCAGCATTTT
CASSLTGRDSNQPQHF
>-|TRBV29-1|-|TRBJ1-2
TGCAGCGCCGAGGATACGGGTGACTATGGCTACACCTTC
CSAEDTGDYGYTF
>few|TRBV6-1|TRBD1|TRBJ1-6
TGTGCCAGCAGTGAATCACAGGGGGGGCCCTTGAGTTCACCCCTCCACTTT
CASSESQGGPLSSPLHF
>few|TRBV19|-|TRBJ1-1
TGTGCCAGTAGTCTAAGGACGGACGGGGCTGAAGCTTTCTTT
CASSLRTDGAEAFF
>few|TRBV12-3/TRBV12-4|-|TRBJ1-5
TGTGCCAGCAGTTGGGGATTGGGGGCGCGACAGCCCCAGCATTTT
CASSWGLGARQPQHF
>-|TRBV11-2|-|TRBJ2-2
TGTGCCAGCATCTATACTGGGGGGCCGGTCGGGGAGCTGTTTTTT
CASIYTGGPVGELFF
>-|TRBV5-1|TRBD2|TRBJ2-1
TGCGCCAGCAGCTTGGAACTAGCGGGGTTCTCCTACAATGAGCAGTTCTTC
CASSLELAGFSYNEQFF
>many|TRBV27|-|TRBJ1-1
TGTGCCAGCAGTTTATCGAATCGGGGCCGAGCTTTCTTT
CASSLSNRGRAFF
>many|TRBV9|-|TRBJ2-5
TGTGCCAGCAGCGGAGGGACGGCCGGAGAGACCCAGTACTTC
CASSGGTAGETQYF
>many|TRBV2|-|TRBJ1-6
TGTGCCAGCAGAGAGCACCGGTCACCCCTCCACTTT
CASREHRSPLHF
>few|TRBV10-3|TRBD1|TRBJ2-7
TGTGCCATCAGTGGGCGGACAGGGATTCGCTACGAGCAGTACTTC
CAISGRTGIRYEQYF
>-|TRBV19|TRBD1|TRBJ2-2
TGTGCCAGTAGTATAATCGGACAGGGGGCTTACACCGGGGAGCTGTTTTTT
CASSIIGQGAYTGELFF
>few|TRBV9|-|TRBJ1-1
TGTGCCAGCAGCGTAGTAGAGGGGGGCACTGAAGCTTTCTTT
CASSVVEGGTEAFF
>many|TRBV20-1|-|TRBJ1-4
TGCAGTGCTGAATACCCGGGACTTGAAAAACTGTTTTTT
CSAEYPGLEKLFF